These 30 T cell receptor beta chains were sequenced from one sample in a study of blood T cell repertoires in COVID-19. The data were produced by immunoSEQ multiplex PCR, yet TCRdb's version contains in-frame clones alone and is incomplete. The sample holds around 290,000 clones; 88% are singletons and the top ten take 2% to 2.5%. Sequencing was carried out using PBMCs or T cells enriched from blood (not recorded which). These receptors came from a woman aged 60 to 75 in a cohort exposed to, infected with or recovered from COVID-19 (not recorded which).

The genes are TRBV24-1 and TRBJ2-1, with 11 bases lining up with TRBD2. The trim removed 6 bases at V and 5 bases at J, leaving 8 bases unmatched. Germline loops: CDR1 KGHDR, CDR2 SFDVKD. CDR3 length equals 16 residues. CDR3 in amino acids: CATSLRTSGPHNEQFF. As DNA, the CDR3 is TGTGCCACCAGTCTACGGACTAGCGGGCCACACAATGAGCAGTTCTTC.

This chain's CDR3 is CASSQTVLNTEAFF. CDR3 nucleotide sequence: TGCGCCAGCAGCCAGACAGTTCTGAACACTGAAGCTTTCTTT. This chain connects TRBV4-3 to TRBJ1-1, with D possibly matching TRBD1 (5 bases). Germline values: CDR1 LGHNA, CDR2 YSLEER. Trimming took off 3 bases at V and 0 bases at J, with 8 bases between the two ends. The CDR3 length is 14 residues.

V is TRBV4-1 and J is TRBJ2-1; perhaps TRBD1 as D (6 bases). The length of the CDR3 is 13 residues. V lost 4 bases to trimming and J lost 6 bases, with 10 bases between them. Germline lookup yields CDR1 MGHRA and CDR2 YSYEKL. This CDR3 is CASSRTQGNEQFF. DNA of the CDR3: TGCGCCAGCAGCCGAACACAGGGCAATGAGCAGTTCTTC.

The table lists this clone with a count of one. V and J are TRBV18 and TRBJ1-3; D gene unclear. Trimming took 8 bases from V and 0 from J, leaving 11 bases between them. CDR1 KGHSH and CDR2 LQKENI come from the germline V gene. The CDR3 totals 14 residues. CDR3 sequence reads: CASTRAGSGNTIYF. The CDR3, as DNA: TGTGCCAGCACAAGGGCGGGCTCTGGAAACACCATATATTTT.

The J gene is TRBJ2-1, the V gene TRBV15; 8 positions agree with TRBD1. The CDR3 spans 15 residues. The V gene end was trimmed by 5 bases and the J gene end by 7 bases; junction bases not matched to a gene: 10. CDR1 is LNHNV and CDR2 is YYDKDF in the germline V gene (reference sequence). CDR3 residues: CATSGYRGFPNEQFF. The CDR3, as DNA: TGTGCCACCAGCGGGTACAGGGGGTTCCCGAATGAGCAGTTCTTC.

This rearrangement joins TRBV7-9 to TRBJ1-5; 10 positions agree with TRBD1. Looked up from germline, CDR1 is SEHNR and CDR2 is FQNEAQ (reference sequence). Unmatched junction bases numbered 12, after V lost 6 bases and J lost 4 bases. This CDR3 region has 17 residues. CDR3 residues: CASRQTLGTGVNQPQHF. CDR3 nucleotide sequence: TGTGCCAGCAGACAAACCCTCGGGACAGGGGTAAATCAGCCCCAGCATTTT.

The chain combines TRBV19 with TRBJ2-6; D unclear. Trimming took off 7 bases at V and 0 bases at J, with 16 bases between the two ends. Germline V CDR1 and CDR2: LNHDA, SQIVND (reference sequence). There are 17 residues in the CDR3. This CDR3 is CASTSSGFSSGANVLTF. CDR3 in DNA: TGTGCCAGTACCTCTAGTGGCTTCAGCTCTGGGGCCAACGTCCTGACTTTC.

This clone was picked up a small number of times. The rearrangement uses TRBV27 and TRBJ1-4, with TRBD1 as a possible D gene (6 bases). Trimming removed 8 bases at V and 2 bases at J, with 15 bases between. The CDR3 has 15 residues. Germline-derived CDR1 and CDR2 are MNHEY and SMNVEV (reference sequence). The CDR3 here is CASSTARGTNEKLFF. DNA for the CDR3: TGTGCCAGCTCCACGGCGAGGGGGACTAATGAAAAACTGTTTTTT.

The chain links TRBV27 to TRBJ2-1; 7 bases map to TRBD2. Trimming took 0 bases from V and 8 from J; bases not matched to a gene: 10. Per germline, CDR1 MNHEY and CDR2 SMNVEV (reference sequence). The CDR3 covers 16 residues. CDR3 coding DNA: TGTGCCAGCAGTTTATCGGGGGGGACCTTCGGGGATGAGCAGTTCTTC. Translation: CASSLSGGTFGDEQFF.

CDR3 residues: CASSLPDRGVTDTQYF. In nucleotides, the CDR3 is TGCGCCAGCAGCTTACCCGACAGGGGAGTAACAGATACGCAGTATTTT. The chain uses TRBV5-1 and TRBJ2-3; 8 positions match TRBD1. V shed 2 bases and J 3 bases; nucleotides not matched to a gene: 8. CDR1 is SGHRS and CDR2 is YFSETQ in the germline V gene. This CDR3 comprises 16 residues.

This chain connects TRBV28 to TRBJ2-5; 11 bases fit TRBD1. Looked up from germline, CDR1 is MDHEN and CDR2 is SYDVKM. The CDR3 length is 15 residues. V lost 5 bases to trimming and J lost 1 base; unmatched junction nucleotides: 3. The CDR3 DNA follows: TGTGCCAGCAGTGGGACAGGGGGTGGCCAAGAGACCCAGTACTTC. It codes for CASSGTGGGQETQYF.

This clone was counted only a few times. This sequence joins TRBV7-9 and TRBJ2-3, with D tentatively TRBD2 (5 bases). V was pared by 5 bases and J by 0 bases, with 12 bases between. The CDR3 consists of 15 residues. Germline values: CDR1 SEHNR, CDR2 FQNEAQ (reference sequence). In nucleotides, the CDR3 is TGTGCCAGCAGCCCGAAAAAGCGGAGCACAGATACGCAGTATTTT. Translation: CASSPKKRSTDTQYF.

CDR3 sequence: CASSMETVIAKNIQYF. The CDR3 coding sequence is TGTGCCAGTAGTATGGAGACAGTGATAGCCAAAAACATTCAGTACTTC. This chain connects TRBV19 to TRBJ2-4; D may be TRBD1 (5 bases). This CDR3 has 16 residues. V was clipped by 3 bases and J by 0 bases, with 12 bases between them. CDR1 and CDR2 (germline): LNHDA, SQIVND (reference sequence).

V is TRBV29-1 and J is TRBJ2-5; a possible D gene is TRBD1 (6 bases). Germline V gene lookup returns CDR1 SQVTM and CDR2 ANQGSEA. The CDR3 spans 15 residues. V was pared by 0 bases and J by 4 bases, with 15 bases between. The CDR3 loop reads CSVEEGAGRRETQYF. The CDR3 region has the DNA TGCAGCGTTGAAGAGGGGGCAGGGCGAAGAGAGACCCAGTACTTC.

The chain employs TRBV5-4 and TRBJ2-1; 13 bases are shared with TRBD2. This CDR3 has 15 residues. Germline values: CDR1 SGHNT, CDR2 YYREEE (reference sequence). The V gene end was trimmed by 4 bases and the J gene end by 9 bases; junction bases not matched to a gene: 7. The CDR3 DNA follows: TGTGCCAGCAGCCCGCGGACTAGCGGGAGAACTGAGCAGTTCTTC. Its translation is CASSPRTSGRTEQFF.

The V and J genes are TRBV11-2 and TRBJ2-1; TRBD2 matches at 8 bases. The germline V gene has CDR1 SGHAT and CDR2 FQNNGV. This CDR3 has 16 amino acids. After removal of 4 bases from V and 2 bases from J, the junction contained 7 bases not matched to a gene. The CDR3 sequence is CASSSIAGRAYNEQFF. The CDR3 DNA sequence: TGTGCCAGCAGCTCAATAGCGGGAAGGGCCTACAATGAGCAGTTCTTC.

This clone came up once. CDR3 region: CATSGLAFNEQFF. DNA of the CDR3: TGTGCCACATCCGGACTAGCGTTCAATGAGCAGTTCTTC. The chain uses TRBV2 and TRBJ2-1; 9 bases agree with TRBD2. This CDR3 has 13 amino acids. Germline assignment: CDR1 SNHLY and CDR2 FYNNEI. V trimming: 10 bases; J trimming: 6 bases; junction bases outside the gene matches: 7.

The V gene is TRBV5-4, the J gene TRBJ2-7; maybe TRBD2 (6 bases). CDR3 length: 16 amino acids. Per germline, CDR1 SGHNT and CDR2 YYREEE (reference sequence). The germline V and J ends were trimmed by 3 bases and 3 bases, with 19 bases remaining between them. The CDR3: CASSSAGLAPDYEQYF. CDR3 DNA sequence: TGTGCCAGCAGCTCGGCGGGGCTAGCTCCAGACTACGAGCAGTACTTC. Together with reference TRBV5-4 and TRBJ2-7, the CDR3 gives the full variable domain: ETGVTQSPTHLIKTRGQQVTLRCSSQSGHNTVSWYQQALGQGPQFIFQYYREEENGRGNFPPRFSGLQFPNYSSELNVNALELDDSALYLCASSSAGLAPDYEQYFGPGTRLTVT.

The chain combines TRBV28 with TRBJ1-1; D may be TRBD1 (5 bases). V was cut by 7 bases and J by 1 base, with 13 bases left in between. This CDR3 region has 14 residues. Germline loops: CDR1 MDHEN, CDR2 SYDVKM. Written as DNA, the CDR3 is TGTGCCAGCACAACCGGACACACGAACACTGAAGCTTTCTTT. As protein: CASTTGHTNTEAFF.

This sequence joins TRBV28 and TRBJ2-7; TRBD2 matches 11 bases. V shed 5 bases, J shed 5 bases, and the junction held 8 bases outside the gene matches. This CDR3 has 15 amino acids. Germline V lookup: CDR1 MDHEN, CDR2 SYDVKM. Here the CDR3 DNA reads TGTGCCAGCAGTCGTACTAGCGGGAGAATGAACGAGCAGTACTTC. Protein product: CASSRTSGRMNEQYF.

This chain connects TRBV2 to TRBJ1-5; 9 nucleotides match TRBD1. V gave up 5 bases and J gave up 3 bases; unmatched junction bases: 5. The germline V gene encodes CDR1 SNHLY and CDR2 FYNNEI. The length of the CDR3 is 15 residues. CDR3 loop: CASSRDRVNNQPQHF. CDR3 DNA sequence: TGTGCCAGCAGTAGGGACAGGGTAAACAATCAGCCCCAGCATTTT.

The V and J genes are TRBV6-5 and TRBJ2-7; D possibly corresponds to TRBD1 (6 bases). The V end lost 2 bases, the J end lost 4 bases, and 12 bases lay between the germline ends. This CDR3 is built from 14 residues. The germline V gene encodes CDR1 MNHEY and CDR2 SVGAGI. The CDR3 is CASSYRDRRYEQYF. The CDR3 bases are TGTGCCAGCAGTTACCGTGACAGGCGGTACGAGCAGTACTTC.

This sequence joins TRBV19 and TRBJ1-2, with D tentatively TRBD1 (5 bases). V was trimmed by 6 bases and J by 4 bases, leaving 18 bases between them. Germline CDR1 is LNHDA and CDR2 is SQIVND (reference sequence). The CDR3 contains 15 residues. Here the CDR3 reads CASRRAGGDVYGYTF. CDR3 DNA sequence: TGTGCCAGTAGGCGAGCGGGGGGTGACGTCTATGGCTACACCTTC. The full variable domain, with the rest looked up from reference TRBV19 and TRBJ1-2, is DGGITQSPKYLFRKEGQNVTLSCEQNLNHDAMYWYRQDPGQGLRLIYYSQIVNDFQKGDIAEGYSVSREKKESFPLTVTSAQKNPTAFYLCASRRAGGDVYGYTFGSGTRLTVV.

This clone turned up a few times. The chain is built from TRBV5-1 and TRBJ1-6; TRBD1 might be the D (6 bases). V lost 5 bases and J 5 bases, leaving 8 bases between the germline ends. This CDR3 has 13 amino acids. The germline gives CDR1 SGHRS, CDR2 YFSETQ. Here the CDR3 DNA reads TGCGCCAGCAGTGGACAGAATAATTCACCCCTCCACTTT. Encoded protein: CASSGQNNSPLHF.

J is TRBJ2-3 and V is TRBV30; TRBD1 matches 7 bases. This CDR3 spans 14 amino acids. V lost 7 bases, J lost 0 bases, and 7 bases stayed unmatched. CDR1 and CDR2 (germline): GTSNPN, SVGIG (reference sequence). CDR3 residues: CASTGYYSTDTQYF. CDR3 bases: TGTGCCTCGACAGGGTACTATAGCACAGATACGCAGTATTTT.

The V gene is TRBV11-3, the J gene TRBJ2-1; possibly TRBD2 for D (7 bases). Germline lookup yields CDR1 SGHNT and CDR2 YENEEA. V dropped 8 bases and J dropped 10 bases, with 24 bases sitting between them. The CDR3 is 15 amino acids. CDR3 protein: CASRQGGSGGQEQFF. CDR3 bases: TGTGCCAGCCGCCAAGGCGGGTCGGGGGGCCAAGAGCAGTTCTTC.

The V gene is TRBV28, the J gene TRBJ1-2, with no clear D. V was shortened by 6 bases and J by 4 bases, with 12 bases between the two germline ends. The germline V gene encodes CDR1 MDHEN and CDR2 SYDVKM. CDR3 length equals 13 residues. The CDR3 protein is CASSQVQTYGYTF. CDR3 bases: TGTGCCAGCAGCCAGGTCCAGACCTATGGCTACACCTTC.

The rearrangement uses TRBV19 and TRBJ1-2; D is unresolved. The CDR3 loop spans 14 amino acids. With 6 bases removed from V and 1 base from J, the gap between germline ends came to 12 bases. The germline gives CDR1 LNHDA, CDR2 SQIVND (reference sequence). Here the CDR3 reads CASSEAQLNYGYTF. The CDR3 DNA is TGTGCCAGTAGCGAGGCCCAACTTAACTATGGCTACACCTTC.

This clone was seen only once. The gene calls are TRBV11-2 and TRBJ2-7, with 14 bases aligning to TRBD2. With 2 bases clipped from V and 3 bases from J, the junction kept 9 bases outside the gene matches. This CDR3 is 18 amino acids long. Germline values: CDR1 SGHAT, CDR2 FQNNGV. The CDR3 sequence is CASSLIGTSGRIGYEQYF. The CDR3 DNA follows: TGTGCCAGCAGCTTAATCGGGACTAGCGGGAGAATAGGCTACGAGCAGTACTTC. The full variable domain, its missing parts supplied by reference TRBV11-2 and TRBJ2-7, is EAGVAQSPRYKIIEKRQSVAFWCNPISGHATLYWYQQILGQGPKLLIQFQNNGVVDDSQLPKDRFSAERLKGVDSTLKIQPAKLEDSAVYLCASSLIGTSGRIGYEQYFGPGTRLTVT.

This chain links TRBV6-4 with TRBJ1-6, with TRBD1 as a possible D gene (5 bases). V was clipped by 4 bases and J by 5 bases, with 9 bases between them. The V gene's germline CDR1 is MRHNA and CDR2 SNTAGT. The CDR3 sequence is 14 residues long. The CDR3 DNA is TGTGCCAGCAGTGTCCAGGGCAATAATTCACCCCTCCACTTT. This sequence encodes CASSVQGNNSPLHF.